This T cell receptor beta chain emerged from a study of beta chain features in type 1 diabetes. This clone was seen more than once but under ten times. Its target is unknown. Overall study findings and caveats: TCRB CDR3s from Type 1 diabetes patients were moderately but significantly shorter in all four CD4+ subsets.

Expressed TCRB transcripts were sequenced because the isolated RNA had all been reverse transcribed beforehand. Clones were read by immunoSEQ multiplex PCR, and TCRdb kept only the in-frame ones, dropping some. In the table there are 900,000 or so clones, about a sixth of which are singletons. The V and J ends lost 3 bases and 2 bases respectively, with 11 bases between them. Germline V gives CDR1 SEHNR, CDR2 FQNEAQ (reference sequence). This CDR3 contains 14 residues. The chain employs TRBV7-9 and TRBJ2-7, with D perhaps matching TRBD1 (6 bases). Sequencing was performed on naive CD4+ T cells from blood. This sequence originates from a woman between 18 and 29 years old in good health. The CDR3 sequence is CASSFGTTPYEQYF. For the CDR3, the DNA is TGTGCCAGCAGCTTCGGGACAACCCCCTACGAGCAGTACTTC.